This TCR beta chain was retrieved from a study of graft-versus-host responses after intestinal transplantation (dated by TCRdb to 2020 to 2023). Background for the entire study: The transplants that recipients got were multivisceral, liver-intestinal, or isolated intestinal. Every recipient was given anti-thymocyte globulin induction, followed by 3 to 4 years of maintenance tacrolimus and steroids. Samples from a few later patients were sequenced in-house on an Illumina MiSeq with MiXCR processing rather than by the commercial service. A peak of at least 4% donor T cells among recipient peripheral blood mononuclear cells was the definition used for donor T cell macrochimerism. Alloreactive clones were identified by sequencing pre-transplant mixed lymphocyte reaction products and comparing these products with unstimulated pre-transplant donor and recipient T cells. Bulk TCR-beta CDR3 sequencing was used to track graft-versus-host and host-versus-graft alloreactive T cell clones in the graft, circulation and bone marrow after intestinal transplantation. The cohort enrolled about 23 intestinal transplant recipients, one of whom was a retransplant, and 3 patients without pretransplant specimens were excluded.

Libraries came from the immunoSEQ multiplex PCR assay. Adaptive Biotechnologies carried out high-throughput TCR-beta CDR3 sequencing of genomic DNA for most patients. Processing in the source paper ran as follows. Adaptive's ImmunoSEQ software supplied the TCR sequencing data for more than 15 patients, while MiXCR and VDJtools were used to process a few other patients. CDR3 nucleotide sequences shared by donor and recipient were removed because the origin of these sequences could not be assigned. To be classed as alloreactive, a clone needed at least 2-fold expansion over unstimulated cells and a minimum CFSE-low frequency of 0.002% (template counts) or 0.001% (read counts). Mappable clones were those detected in sequenced pre-transplant spleen, lymph node, or MLR CFSE-low populations of the donor or recipient. The cumulative frequency of alloreactive clones was calculated as a percentage of all sequences, weighted by copy number. The clones in this table, taken by TCRdb from immuneACCESS, are in-frame only. Not every clone is retained; where verified, under half of the shortfall comes from an unresolved V gene, and the cause of the rest is unknown. The V and J calls and clone size were taken over from that table, and D and trimming were inferred from the DNA. In all, the sample holds about 37,000 clones, and about nine tenths of those were seen once. The ten largest clones add up to over 15% of the sample.

CDR3 length: 11 amino acids, cysteine to phenylalanine. Just CDR3 DNA is preserved here, 33 bases in frame from base 1. Looking up the germline V gene yields CDR1 SNHLY and CDR2 FYNNEI. V loses 6 bases of germline sequence and J loses 4 bases, and the interval between the two ends is 7 bases. To isolate intraepithelial and lamina propria lymphocytes from graft specimens, dithiothreitol, EDTA incubations and collagenase D digestion were used. Bulk TCR-beta sequencing was performed on serial intestinal graft biopsy specimens collected as late as 600 days after transplant. On this clone: The antigen it binds to is not known. Per-base qualities were not stored, and no clone one base away is much larger.

What the authors observed across the whole study: Early after transplant, declines in HvG clones were associated with peak levels of circulating GvH clones. GvH clones turned up in recipient bone marrow, with some appearing earlier in ileal mucosa or blood, a pattern consistent with an intestinal mucosal origin. In patients with donor T cell macrochimerism, the allografts had high GvH to HvG T cell clonal ratios. The conclusions were limited by the relatively low number and heterogeneity of the intestinal transplant patients.

This receptor was taken from a human patient who received an intestinal transplant, so some T cells may come from the graft donor. The sample in question was ileum tissue, obtained 200 to 210 days after intestinal transplant. This chain joins TRBV2 to TRBJ2-7; the D gene lacks a confident call. The nucleotide sequence reads as follows: TGTGCCAGCAGCCCCGAGTACGAGCAGTACTTC. Translated, this is CASSPEYEQYF.